The rows below give T cell receptor beta chains drawn from one sample of a study of blood T cell repertoires in COVID-19. Clones were sequenced by immunoSEQ multiplex PCR, and TCRdb holds only the in-frame ones, with some missing. The sample consists of 35,000 to 45,000 clones, 70% to 90% of them appearing once. The sequenced sample was peripheral blood. The source is a woman aged 70-85 years in a cohort sampled during active COVID-19. The CDR3 runs from the conserved cysteine through the conserved F or W. The order of the fields is D gene, V gene, J gene, clone size, CDR3 DNA, CDR3 protein. A D gene is named only where the DNA matches it firmly. Size values are once, few and many counts, or a class for expanded clones, and some rows have none.

TRBD1	TRBV13	TRBJ2-7	NA	TGTGCCAGCAGCCTTAACAGGGGCATCAACGAGCAGTACTTC	CASSLNRGINEQYF
NA	TRBV19	TRBJ2-5	NA	TGTGCCAGTAGTATAGTAGGGGGGACCCAGTACTTC	CASSIVGGTQYF
TRBD2	TRBV6-5	TRBJ2-5	NA	TGTGCCAGCAGTTACCGGGCGGGAGATCCCCAAGAGACCCAGTACTTC	CASSYRAGDPQETQYF
TRBD2	TRBV10-3	TRBJ2-7	NA	TGTGCCATCAGTGAATGGATAGCGGGACCCCCCAAGCAGTACTTC	CAISEWIAGPPKQYF
NA	TRBV2	TRBJ2-3	NA	TGTGCCAGCAGAATAGCGCCAGGAGGAGATACGCAGTATTTT	CASRIAPGGDTQYF
TRBD2	TRBV5-4	TRBJ2-7	NA	TGTGCCAGCAGCTTGGTGTCGGCTAGCGGGAGAGCCGAGCAGTACTTC	CASSLVSASGRAEQYF
TRBD1	TRBV7-3	TRBJ1-1	NA	TGTGCCAGCAGCTCCGAAGCAGGGGGTATCGCCGGAGCTTTCTTT	CASSSEAGGIAGAFF
NA	TRBV19	TRBJ1-5	NA	TGTGCCAGTAGTATACAAGGGGTAAGCCAGCCCCAGCATTTT	CASSIQGVSQPQHF
NA	TRBV27	TRBJ1-1	once	TGTGCCAGCAGTCCACTAAGGAACACTGAAGCTTTCTTT	CASSPLRNTEAFF
NA	TRBV5-1	TRBJ1-1	NA	TGCGCCAGCTTTCCTACAGGGCCTGAAGCTTTCTTT	CASFPTGPEAFF
TRBD2	TRBV28	TRBJ2-1	NA	TGTGCCAGCAGTACCCCAGCGGGAAGCTACAATGAGCAGTTCTTC	CASSTPAGSYNEQFF
NA	TRBV2	TRBJ1-1	NA	TGTGCCAGCAGCTTGGACAGAACTGCGAACACTGAAGCTTTCTTT	CASSLDRTANTEAFF
NA	TRBV27	TRBJ2-1	NA	TGTGCCAGCTCACTTTATGAGCAGTTCTTC	CASSLYEQFF
NA	TRBV5-5	TRBJ2-5	NA	TGTGCCAGCAGCTTGGTAACTTCCCCGAGGCAAGAGACCCAGTACTTC	CASSLVTSPRQETQYF
NA	TRBV5-5	TRBJ1-6	once	TGTGCCAGCAGCTTGGGTACAGGGTTAAATTCACCCCTCCACTTT	CASSLGTGLNSPLHF
TRBD1	TRBV5-1	TRBJ2-1	NA	TGCGCCAGCAGCTTGTGGCAGGGGGCGGGGAATGAGCAGTTCTTC	CASSLWQGAGNEQFF
NA	TRBV5-4	TRBJ2-1	NA	TGTGCCAGCAGCTCCCCTTCAACTAGGCGCGGGGAGCAGTTCTTC	CASSSPSTRRGEQFF
NA	TRBV7-2	TRBJ2-1	NA	TGTGCCAGCAGCTTAGTTACGGGCTCCTACAATGAGCAGTTCTTC	CASSLVTGSYNEQFF
NA	TRBV5-1	TRBJ2-3	NA	TGCGCCAGTTTTCGGGAGACTAGCACAGATACGCAGTATTTT	CASFRETSTDTQYF
NA	TRBV4-3	TRBJ1-2	NA	TGCGCCAGCAGCCAAGACCTGAGCTATGGCTACACCTTC	CASSQDLSYGYTF
NA	TRBV18	TRBJ1-3	NA	TGTGCCAGCTCACAAGAGACCGGGTCTGGAAACACCATATATTTT	CASSQETGSGNTIYF
TRBD2	TRBV25-1	TRBJ2-1	NA	TGTGCCAGCGGAAGGACTAGCGGGGTGCCTTACAATGAGCAGTTCTTC	CASGRTSGVPYNEQFF
NA	TRBV6-5	TRBJ1-1	NA	TGTGCCAGCAGTTCTCGGGCTGAAGCTTTCTTT	CASSSRAEAFF
TRBD2	TRBV5-1	TRBJ2-7	medium-sized	TGCGCCAGCAGCCTCACATCGGGACTAGACTACGAGCAGTACTTC	CASSLTSGLDYEQYF
NA	TRBV5-4	TRBJ2-4	NA	TGTGCCAGCAGCTACCGGGGAGCCCAAAACATTCAGTACTTC	CASSYRGAQNIQYF
TRBD2	TRBV4-1	TRBJ2-5	NA	TGCGCCAGCAGCCAGGGAGGGACTAGCGGGGCCCCTAACCAAGAGACCCAGTACTTC	CASSQGGTSGAPNQETQYF
NA	TRBV3-1/TRBV3-2	TRBJ2-2	NA	TGTGCCAGCAGCCAAGGCCCGGGGGCCGGGGAGCTGTTTTTT	CASSQGPGAGELFF
NA	TRBV9	TRBJ2-7	NA	TGTGCCAGCAGCGTAGGCCCTAGCGCCTACGAGCAGTACTTC	CASSVGPSAYEQYF
NA	TRBV19	TRBJ2-5	NA	TGTGCCAGTAGTCCCACTATCAAAGAGACCCAGTACTTC	CASSPTIKETQYF
NA	TRBV2	TRBJ1-6	NA	TGTGCCAGCAGTGAATCGGGGGCCTATAATTCACCCCTCCACTTT	CASSESGAYNSPLHF
NA	TRBV28	TRBJ1-1	NA	TGTGCCAGCAGTCTGGGGGGGCGCATCCCTGAAGCTTTCTTT	CASSLGGRIPEAFF
TRBD1	TRBV28	TRBJ1-1	NA	TGTGCCACCCTCTTACAGGGGGGAGCTTTCTTT	CATLLQGGAFF
NA	TRBV4-3	TRBJ2-7	NA	TGCGCCAGCAGCTTAGCCCAGGACAGCTCCTACGAGCAGTACTTC	CASSLAQDSSYEQYF
NA	TRBV11-2	TRBJ2-7	medium-sized	TGTGCCAGCAGCCTGGACCAAGCGGGCGAGCAGTACTTC	CASSLDQAGEQYF
NA	TRBV3-1/TRBV3-2	TRBJ2-1	NA	TGTGCCAGCAGCCAAGCGGGACACTACAATGAGCAGTTCTTC	CASSQAGHYNEQFF
TRBD2	TRBV11-2	TRBJ2-3	NA	TGTGCCAGCAGCTTAGATCCGGGGGGGCAAGGAGATACGCAGTATTTT	CASSLDPGGQGDTQYF
TRBD2	TRBV4-3	TRBJ2-1	NA	TGCGCCAGCAGCCTGGGACTAGCGGGAGGAGATACAATGGCGCAGTTCTTC	CASSLGLAGGDTMAQFF